This T cell receptor beta chain was sequenced for a study of shared clonotypes between healthy human individuals. Background on the study: Per-donor plates numbered three CD4 naive, three CD4 memory, two CD8 naive and one CD8 memory.

V lost 0 bases, J lost 4 bases, and 8 bases lay in between. There are 14 residues in the CDR3. Per germline, CDR1 SGHRS and CDR2 YFSETQ. A word on this clone: Its antigen is still unknown.

Assay: immunoSEQ multiplex PCR; the TCRdb copy retains only in-frame clones and omits some. The sample shows around 1,000,000 clones, roughly 80% of them seen only once. Regarding the study as a whole: Larger estimated richness was generally seen in naive subsets than in memory subsets. Approximately 5.3% was the fraction of naive CD4 clonotypes found shared across a few donors.

Within Nashville, Tennessee resided all donors, each a Caucasian adult. The receptor was isolated from a man younger than 35 in good health. Some clones in this sample may be carry-over from other donors' samples. The V call is TRBV5-1, the J call TRBJ1-5; D is ambiguous. Material: memory CD4+ T cells from PBMCs. Described subset: CD45RA-negative fraction. The CDR3 nucleotides read TGCGCCAGCAGCTTGGCCGGGGATAATCAGCCCCAGCATTTT. This translates into CASSLAGDNQPQHF.